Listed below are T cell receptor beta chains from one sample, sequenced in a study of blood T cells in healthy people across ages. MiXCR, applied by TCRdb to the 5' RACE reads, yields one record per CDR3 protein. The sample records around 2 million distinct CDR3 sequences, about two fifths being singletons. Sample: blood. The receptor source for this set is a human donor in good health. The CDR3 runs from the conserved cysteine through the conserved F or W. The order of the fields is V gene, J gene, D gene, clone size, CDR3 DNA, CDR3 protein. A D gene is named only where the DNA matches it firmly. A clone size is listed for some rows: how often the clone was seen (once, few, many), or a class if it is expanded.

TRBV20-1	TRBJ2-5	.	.	TGCAGTGCTAGAGATCCCCGTGGTCTATACCCCCAAGAGACCCAGTACTTC	CSARDPRGLYPQETQYF
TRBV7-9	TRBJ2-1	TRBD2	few	TGTGCCAGCAGCCCGCGGGCTAGCGGGGGGGTTGAGCAGTTCTTC	CASSPRASGGVEQFF
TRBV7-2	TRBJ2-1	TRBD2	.	TGTGCCAGCAGCCCAGCGGTTAGCGGGGGGCACGACTACAATGAGCAGTTCTTC	CASSPAVSGGHDYNEQFF
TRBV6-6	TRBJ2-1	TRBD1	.	TGTGCCAGCAGTTACCCAGACAGGGGAAGTTACAATGAGCAGTTCTTC	CASSYPDRGSYNEQFF
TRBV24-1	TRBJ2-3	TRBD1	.	TGTGCCACCAGTGATTTCGATTCCCGGGACAGAGATACGCAGTATTTT	CATSDFDSRDRDTQYF
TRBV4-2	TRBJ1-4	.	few	TGTGCCAGCAGCCAAGAAAGCAGGGTGAATGAAAAACTGTTTTTT	CASSQESRVNEKLFF
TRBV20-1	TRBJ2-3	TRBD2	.	TGCAGTCCCCAGCGGGGAGGGACAGATACGCAGTATTTT	CSPQRGGTDTQYF
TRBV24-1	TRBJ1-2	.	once	TGTGCCGCCAGTGGTTCGACGAACTATGGCCACACCTTC	CAASGSTNYGHTF
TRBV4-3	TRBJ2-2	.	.	TGCGCCAGCAGCCAAGACCCAGGCGACAGCCAAGGGGGCACCGGGGAGCTGTTTTTT	CASSQDPGDSQGGTGELFF
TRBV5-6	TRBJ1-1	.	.	TGTGCCAGCAGCTCATCGCCCACCAAAGGGCTCCCGAACACTGAAGCTTTCTTT	CASSSSPTKGLPNTEAFF
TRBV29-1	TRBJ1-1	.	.	TGCAGCGTTGCCGGGACATCGGGTATGATGAACACTGAAGCTTTCTTT	CSVAGTSGMMNTEAFF